Following are 20 T cell receptor beta chains from one sample sequenced in a study of T-cell memory formation after mild COVID-19. TCRdb processed the 5' RACE reads anew with MiXCR; each CDR3 protein has one entry. The sample lists hundreds of thousands of distinct CDR3 sequences, about a sixth occurring once. Sequenced input: PBMCs or a T cell subset sorted from them (not recorded which). All receptors derive from a young man who had mild COVID-19 (a few samples of this study predate the infection). Cell type and time point are not known.

This chain joins TRBV12-3 or TRBV12-4 and TRBJ1-5; 7 bases map to TRBD1. The V gene end was trimmed by 4 bases and the J gene end by 4 bases; junction bases not matched to a gene: 10. CDR3 length: 16 amino acids. The CDR3 reads CASSSALDRENQPQHF. DNA of the CDR3: TGTGCCAGCAGTTCCGCCCTCGACAGGGAAAATCAGCCCCAGCATTTT.

The J gene is TRBJ2-7, the V gene TRBV11-2; maybe TRBD2 (5 bases). Germline V CDR1 and CDR2: SGHAT, FQNNGV. V was clipped by 2 bases and J by 5 bases, with 10 bases between them. The CDR3 has 13 amino acids. The CDR3 coding sequence is TGTGCCAGCAGCTTACCTAGCATCCACGAGCAGTACTTC. Amino acid sequence: CASSLPSIHEQYF. The variable domain in full, with the rest retrieved from reference TRBV11-2 and TRBJ2-7, is EAGVAQSPRYKIIEKRQSVAFWCNPISGHATLYWYQQILGQGPKLLIQFQNNGVVDDSQLPKDRFSAERLKGVDSTLKIQPAKLEDSAVYLCASSLPSIHEQYFGPGTRLTVT.

This clonotype was counted only a few times. The chain employs TRBV10-3 and TRBJ1-4; possibly TRBD1 for D (6 bases). The germline CDR1 and CDR2 sequences are ENHRY and SYGVKD. The CDR3 runs 14 residues. The V gene lost 5 bases and the J gene lost 5 bases, with 12 bases spanning the gap. The CDR3 region is CAISRTATNEKLFF. CDR3 DNA: TGTGCCATCAGTAGGACAGCTACAAATGAAAAACTGTTTTTT.

This clonotype has just a few counts. The J gene is TRBJ2-3, the V gene TRBV4-3; 14 positions agree with TRBD2. Germline V gene lookup returns CDR1 LGHNA and CDR2 YSLEER. The CDR3 length is 17 residues. The V and J ends lost 5 bases and 4 bases, in that order; junction bases with no gene match: 8. The DNA of the CDR3 is TGCGCCAGCAGCACCCGACTAGCGGGGGGGGGAGCAGATACGCAGTATTTT. Its translation is CASSTRLAGGGADTQYF.

The CDR3 here is CSAVGQRSSYNSPLHF. The CDR3 DNA reads TGCAGTGCTGTGGGACAGCGAAGCTCCTATAATTCACCCCTCCACTTT. The chain joins TRBV20-1 to TRBJ1-6, with 7 bases aligning to TRBD1. Trimming at V came to 5 bases and at J to 0 bases, leaving 7 bases not matched to a gene. The CDR3 runs 16 residues. Germline values: CDR1 DFQATT, CDR2 SNEGSKA (reference sequence).

The genes are TRBV6-5 and TRBJ1-2; D remains ambiguous. Germline CDR1 MNHEY, CDR2 SVGAGI. Trimming left V 6 bases short and J 8 bases short, with 13 bases between. The CDR3 contains 12 residues. The CDR3 here is CASSPGSLGYTF. The CDR3 coding sequence is TGTGCCAGCAGCCCCGGATCTCTGGGCTACACCTTC.

This clonotype was counted a few times. The J gene is TRBJ2-1, the V gene TRBV14, with TRBD2 matching over 7 bases. Germline trimming cut 3 bases from V and 4 bases from J; bases unmatched to any gene: 12. The CDR3 has 17 amino acids. Looked up from germline, CDR1 is SGHDN and CDR2 is FVKESK. CDR3 in amino acids: CASSQGRGAGLYNEQFF. CDR3 DNA sequence: TGTGCCAGCAGCCAGGGAAGGGGAGCGGGGTTATACAATGAGCAGTTCTTC.

The gene calls are TRBV5-6 and TRBJ1-3, with 9 bases identical to TRBD1. This CDR3 is 16 amino acids long. V shed 1 base and J 0 bases; nucleotides not matched to a gene: 2. Germline CDR1 and CDR2: SGHDT and YYEEEE. CDR3: CASSLPGQGSGNTIYF. The CDR3 DNA sequence: TGTGCCAGCAGCTTGCCGGGACAGGGCTCTGGAAACACCATATATTTT.

This clonotype came up many times. This rearrangement joins TRBV5-1 to TRBJ2-1; D not resolved. CDR3 length equals 14 residues. The V end lost 0 bases, the J end lost 8 bases, and 12 bases lay between the germline ends. Germline V lookup: CDR1 SGHRS, CDR2 YFSETQ. In DNA form, the CDR3 reads TGCGCCAGCAGCTTGGGTCAGGTGGTGCATGAGCAGTTCTTC. Its translation is CASSLGQVVHEQFF.

This clonotype was seen a few times. The rearrangement links TRBV6-5 to TRBJ2-5; D possibly uses TRBD1 or TRBD2 (5 bases each). Germline V gene data show CDR1 as MNHEY and CDR2 as SVGAGI. The CDR3 covers 15 residues. The V and J ends lost 3 bases and 1 base respectively, with 12 bases between them. As DNA, the CDR3 is TGTGCCAGCAGTTATACGTCAGGGAGCCAAGAGACCCAGTACTTC. Its translation is CASSYTSGSQETQYF.

This clonotype was recorded once. V usage is TRBV27 and J usage is TRBJ1-3; possibly TRBD1 for D (5 bases). Germline V gene lookup returns CDR1 MNHEY and CDR2 SMNVEV (reference sequence). V dropped 8 bases and J dropped 13 bases, with 21 bases sitting between them. This CDR3 spans 13 amino acids. CDR3 nucleotide sequence: TGTGCCAGCCGTGGGGCCAATCTCCGGAAGATATATTTT. It encodes CASRGANLRKIYF.

The chain carries TRBV7-2 and TRBJ2-2, with D unclear. The CDR3 consists of 16 residues. Germline V lookup: CDR1 SGHTA, CDR2 FQGNSA. Trimming took off 1 base at V and 1 base at J, with 10 bases between the two ends. In DNA, the CDR3 is TGTGCCAGCAGCTTAGTACTCGGGCAGAACACCGGGGAGCTGTTTTTT. Protein: CASSLVLGQNTGELFF.

This sequence joins TRBV5-1 and TRBJ2-4; tentatively, D is TRBD2 (7 bases). There are 15 residues in the CDR3. Trimming took off 1 base at V and 7 bases at J, with 15 bases between the two ends. Germline V gives CDR1 SGHRS, CDR2 YFSETQ. DNA for the CDR3: TGCGCCAGCAGCTTGAGCCCCGAGGGGGGGAACATTCAGTACTTC. Its translation is CASSLSPEGGNIQYF. Looking up the rest from reference TRBV5-1 and TRBJ2-4 gives the full variable domain: KAGVTQTPRYLIKTRGQQVTLSCSPISGHRSVSWYQQTPGQGLQFLFEYFSETQRNKGNFPGRFSGRQFSNSRSEMNVSTLELGDSALYLCASSLSPEGGNIQYFGAGTRLSVL.

This clonotype came up many times. The chain joins TRBV10-3 to TRBJ2-3; 10 positions agree with TRBD2. Per the germline V gene, CDR1 is ENHRY and CDR2 is SYGVKD. CDR3 length: 17 amino acids. The trim removed 0 bases at V and 2 bases at J, leaving 5 bases unmatched. The CDR3 region has the DNA TGTGCCATCAGTGAGTCCCGGACTAGCGGCAACACAGATACGCAGTATTTT. It encodes CAISESRTSGNTDTQYF.

This clonotype was picked up a small number of times. The V call is TRBV5-1, the J call TRBJ2-7; 9 bases agree with TRBD1. This CDR3 spans 13 amino acids. The V gene end was trimmed by 4 bases and the J gene end by 10 bases; junction bases not matched to a gene: 9. CDR1 is SGHRS, CDR2 YFSETQ, per germline. Here the CDR3 reads CASSQTDRGRQYF. The CDR3 DNA sequence: TGCGCCAGCAGCCAAACGGACAGGGGCCGCCAGTACTTC.

The chain couples TRBV12-3 or TRBV12-4 to TRBJ1-5, with 7 bases lining up with TRBD1. The length of the CDR3 is 21 residues. Unmatched junction bases numbered 20, after V lost 3 bases and J lost 0 bases. The CDR3 reads CASSFLSRRQGIWYSNQPQHF. As DNA, the CDR3 is TGTGCCAGCAGTTTTCTTAGCCGGAGACAGGGCATCTGGTATAGCAATCAGCCCCAGCATTTT.

The rearrangement links TRBV24-1 to TRBJ2-2; D is undetermined. The CDR3 sequence is 14 residues long. In germline, CDR1 is KGHDR, CDR2 SFDVKD. The V and J ends lost 0 bases and 3 bases respectively, with 4 bases between them. The CDR3 coding sequence is TGTGCCACCAGTGATTTGAGGGACACCGGGGAGCTGTTTTTT. It yields the protein CATSDLRDTGELFF.

This clonotype was seen a few times. The V call is TRBV4-2, the J call TRBJ1-1, with D hard to call. Trimming took off 0 bases at V and 11 bases at J, with 16 bases between the two ends. CDR3 size: 14 residues. Germline V gene sequence: CDR1 LGHNA, CDR2 YNFKEQ. The CDR3 reads CASSQETLTSTAFF. The CDR3 coding sequence is TGTGCCAGCAGCCAAGAAACCCTAACCAGTACGGCTTTCTTT.

This clonotype was seen a few times. The chain combines TRBV19 with TRBJ2-7, with D possibly being TRBD1 or TRBD2 (6 bases each). Looked up from germline, CDR1 is LNHDA and CDR2 is SQIVND (reference sequence). V was shortened by 3 bases and J by 4 bases, with 22 bases between the two germline ends. The CDR3 is 17 residues long. The DNA for the CDR3 is TGTGCCAGTAGTATTGTCGGGGGAGCGCCAGGGGAGTACGAGCAGTACTTC. As protein: CASSIVGGAPGEYEQYF.

This clonotype has a handful of counts. The chain couples TRBV10-3 to TRBJ1-3; 8 nucleotides align to TRBD1. The CDR3 has 14 residues. Germline V CDR1 and CDR2: ENHRY, SYGVKD. Trimming took 10 bases from V and 0 from J; bases not matched to a gene: 5. The CDR3 DNA reads TGTGCCACGGGACAGGACCCCTCTGGAAACACCATATATTTT. Translation gives CATGQDPSGNTIYF.